The rows below give T cell receptor beta chains drawn from one sample of a study of CD8+ T cells in alopecia areata. Only in-frame clones appear in the TCRdb table, and some are missing; sequencing was by immunoSEQ multiplex PCR. The sample gives more than 95,000 clones, around 50% of which show up once; 10% to 13% is in the top ten. Sample: NKG2D-low CD8+ T cells sorted from blood. The receptors originated from a human donor with alopecia areata. Both conserved end residues are part of each CDR3. A D gene is named only where the DNA matches it firmly. Clone size, where shown, is once, few, many, or a class for clones that have expanded.

v_gene	abundance	d_gene	j_gene	CDR3nt	CDR3aa
TRBV29-1	few	.	TRBJ2-5	TGCAGCGTTGAACTAGGGGAAGAGACCCAGTACTTC	CSVELGEETQYF
TRBV5-1	few	.	TRBJ2-7	TGCGCCAGCAGCTTGGACAGGGTTTCCTACGAGCAGTACTTC	CASSLDRVSYEQYF
TRBV6-5	.	.	TRBJ2-1	TGTGCCAGCAGTCTAGTGGGCTCCTACAATGAGCAGTTCTTC	CASSLVGSYNEQFF
TRBV7-8	.	.	TRBJ1-1	TGTGCCAGCAGCTTATCTGACGCTGAAGCTTTCTTT	CASSLSDAEAFF
TRBV29-1	few	.	TRBJ2-7	TGCAGCTCCCTCGGGGACGAGCAGTACTTC	CSSLGDEQYF
TRBV7-8	once	.	TRBJ2-3	TGTGCCAGCAGCCAGCCGGACGGACGTTATAGCACAGATACGCAGTATTTT	CASSQPDGRYSTDTQYF
TRBV4-2	.	TRBD2	TRBJ2-7	TGTGCCAGCAGCCAAACTAGCGGGACTTACGAGCAGTACTTC	CASSQTSGTYEQYF
TRBV4-1	.	.	TRBJ1-6	TGCGCCAGCAGCCAATTTCAAAATTCACCCCTCCACTTT	CASSQFQNSPLHF
TRBV29-1	.	.	TRBJ1-2	TGCAGTAGCTACAGGACCAACTATGGCTACACCTTC	CSSYRTNYGYTF
TRBV27	.	.	TRBJ2-1	TGTGCCAGCAGTCCGACTGGGAATGAGCAGTTCTTC	CASSPTGNEQFF
TRBV27	.	.	TRBJ1-2	TGTGCCAGCAGTTCGGACGTCGCTAACTATGGCTACACCTTC	CASSSDVANYGYTF
TRBV13	.	.	TRBJ1-2	TGTGCCAGCAGCTTGGCGGCGATCGGCTACACCTTC	CASSLAAIGYTF
TRBV30	.	.	TRBJ2-5	TGTGCCTGGAGTGTACCCTGGCAAGAGACCCAGTACTTC	CAWSVPWQETQYF
TRBV30	.	TRBD1	TRBJ2-1	TGTGCCTGGTCGGGACAGGAGGATGAGCAGTTCTTC	CAWSGQEDEQFF
TRBV7-9	.	TRBD1	TRBJ2-7	TGTGCCAGCAGCTTAGAGACAGGGGGCTTTAGCTCCTACGAGCAGTACTTC	CASSLETGGFSSYEQYF
TRBV28	few	.	TRBJ2-3	TGTGCCAGCAGTTTACCAGGGGGAGGGGATACGCAGTATTTT	CASSLPGGGDTQYF
TRBV23-1	few	.	TRBJ2-7	TGCGCCAGCAGTCAATCGACGACCCGGGGAGGAAGGGAGCAGTACTTC	CASSQSTTRGGREQYF
TRBV7-9	.	TRBD2	TRBJ2-1	TGTGCCAGCAGCTCTATAGCGGGAGCACAGAATGAGCAGTTCTTC	CASSSIAGAQNEQFF
TRBV29-1	.	.	TRBJ1-1	TGCAGCGTTGGCGAGAGGAGTGAAGCTTTCTTT	CSVGERSEAFF
TRBV4-1	.	.	TRBJ2-3	TGCGCCAGCAGCCAAGATGGGGCGGACGGCACAGATACGCAGTATTTT	CASSQDGADGTDTQYF
TRBV5-6	.	.	TRBJ1-1	TGTGCCAGCAGCTTCAACAGGGCTGGAACTGAAGCTTTCTTT	CASSFNRAGTEAFF
TRBV29-1	.	.	TRBJ2-5	TGCAGCGCCCCCATGGAGAGGTACCAAGAGACCCAGTACTTC	CSAPMERYQETQYF
TRBV27	.	TRBD1	TRBJ2-2	TGTGCCAGCAGTTTGGGACCCGGGACAGGACACCGGGAGCTGTTTTTT	CASSLGPGTGHRELFF
TRBV28	few	.	TRBJ2-5	TGTGCCAGCAGCAGGGACTACCAAGAGACCCAGTACTTC	CASSRDYQETQYF
TRBV2	few	TRBD1	TRBJ2-7	TGTGCCAGCAGTGAAGTGTTGGGGACAGGGTCCTACGAGCAGTACTTC	CASSEVLGTGSYEQYF
TRBV6-4	few	.	TRBJ2-3	TGTGCCAGCAGTGAAAATCGGGACGTGGATACGCAGTATTTT	CASSENRDVDTQYF
TRBV29-1	.	.	TRBJ1-1	TGCAGCGTTGTCGCAGCGAACACTGAAGCTTTCTTT	CSVVAANTEAFF
TRBV29-1	.	.	TRBJ1-1	TGCAGCGTAGCAGGGGACACTGAAGCTTTCTTT	CSVAGDTEAFF
TRBV4-1	.	TRBD2	TRBJ2-1	TGCGCCAGCAGCCAAGTCGCTAGCGGGGGGCCCTACAATGAGCAGTTCTTC	CASSQVASGGPYNEQFF
TRBV10-3	few	TRBD2	TRBJ2-1	TGTGCCATCAGTGAGGCCAGCGGGGGGGATTTGCATGAGCAGTTCTTC	CAISEASGGDLHEQFF
TRBV30	.	TRBD2	TRBJ2-7	TGTGCCTGGAGTCTTAGCGGGACCGAGCAGTACTTC	CAWSLSGTEQYF
TRBV28	.	.	TRBJ2-7	TGTGCCAGCAGAACGGGGGCGGTTCCCTACGAGCAGTACTTC	CASRTGAVPYEQYF
TRBV5-6	.	.	TRBJ2-1	TGTGCCAGCGCGAGCTCCTACAATGAGCAGTTCTTC	CASASSYNEQFF
TRBV7-9	.	.	TRBJ2-5	TGTGCCGGTCAGACAGAAGAGACCCAGTACTTC	CAGQTEETQYF
TRBV29-1	.	.	TRBJ1-1	TGCAGCGTTGACAGGGATTCGAACACTGAAGCTTTCTTT	CSVDRDSNTEAFF
TRBV30	.	TRBD2	TRBJ2-1	TGTGCCTGGAGTCCTCTAGCGGCCTACAATGAGCAGTTCTTC	CAWSPLAAYNEQFF
TRBV30	.	.	TRBJ1-2	TGTGCCTGGGACTCAGGGGATGGCTACACCTTC	CAWDSGDGYTF
TRBV30	.	.	TRBJ1-1	TGTGCCTGGATGGAGAGCGCTGAAGCTTTCTTT	CAWMESAEAFF
TRBV27	.	TRBD2	TRBJ2-1	TGTGCCAGCAGTAAAGCGGGAGGCCTCTACAATGAGCAGTTCTTC	CASSKAGGLYNEQFF
TRBV30	.	TRBD1	TRBJ1-1	TGTGCCTGGAGTGGAACAGGGGACACTGAAGCTTTCTTT	CAWSGTGDTEAFF
TRBV14	.	.	TRBJ2-1	TGTGCCAGCAGCCCTGCCCATGAGCAGTTCTTC	CASSPAHEQFF
TRBV27	.	.	TRBJ1-5	TGTGCCAGCAGTTTAGGGAGCAATCAGCCCCAGCATTTT	CASSLGSNQPQHF
TRBV7-9	.	.	TRBJ1-1	TGTGCCAGCAGCCCGCTTGGCACTGAAGCTTTCTTT	CASSPLGTEAFF
TRBV5-4	few	TRBD2	TRBJ2-7	TGTGCCAGCAGCTTGGATGCGGGGGTCTACGAGCAGTACTTC	CASSLDAGVYEQYF
TRBV5-1	.	.	TRBJ2-5	TGCGCCAGCAGCCCCGGGGGGCCTGGGGAGACCCAGTACTTC	CASSPGGPGETQYF
TRBV4-1	.	.	TRBJ2-5	TGCGCCAGCAGCCCATACCGGGACCCTAAAGAGACCCAGTACTTC	CASSPYRDPKETQYF
TRBV23-1	.	.	TRBJ2-7	TGCGCCAGCCTTGCGGGGGCCTCCTACGAGCAGTACTTC	CASLAGASYEQYF
TRBV29-1	.	.	TRBJ2-7	TGCAGCGTTGTAGGAGACTACGAGCAGTACTTC	CSVVGDYEQYF
TRBV29-1	.	TRBD1	TRBJ1-1	TGCAGCGTTGAGGAGGGGGCGACTGAAGCTTTCTTT	CSVEEGATEAFF
TRBV29-1	.	.	TRBJ1-2	TGCAGCGCGTGGGCAGGAACCTATGGCTACACCTTC	CSAWAGTYGYTF
TRBV28	.	TRBD1	TRBJ1-1	TGTGCCAGCAGTTTCCTCGCCGGGACAGGGGTCGAAGCTTTTTTT	CASSFLAGTGVEAFF
TRBV9	.	.	TRBJ1-5	TGTGCCAGCAGCGCGGACAGTAGCAATCAGCCCCAGCATTTT	CASSADSSNQPQHF
TRBV5-1	.	.	TRBJ2-1	TGCGCCAGCAGCTTGGATCCGAATGAGCAGTTCTTC	CASSLDPNEQFF